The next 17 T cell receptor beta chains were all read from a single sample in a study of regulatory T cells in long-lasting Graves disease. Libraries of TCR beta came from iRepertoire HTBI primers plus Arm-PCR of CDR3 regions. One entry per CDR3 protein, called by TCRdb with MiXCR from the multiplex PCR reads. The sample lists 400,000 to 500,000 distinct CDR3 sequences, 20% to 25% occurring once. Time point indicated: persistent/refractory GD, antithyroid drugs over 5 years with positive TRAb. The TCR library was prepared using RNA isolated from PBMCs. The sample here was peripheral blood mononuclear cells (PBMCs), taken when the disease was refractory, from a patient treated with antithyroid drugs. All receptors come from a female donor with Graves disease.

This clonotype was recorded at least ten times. The CDR3 sequence is CASSLTYYEQYF. CDR3 sequence (DNA): TGTGCCAGCAGCTTAACATACTACGAGCAGTACTTC. This rearrangement joins TRBV11-2 to TRBJ2-7; D is unresolved. The CDR3 has 12 amino acids. V lost 2 bases, J lost 3 bases, and 5 bases lay in between. Germline V CDR1 and CDR2: SGHAT, FQNNGV.

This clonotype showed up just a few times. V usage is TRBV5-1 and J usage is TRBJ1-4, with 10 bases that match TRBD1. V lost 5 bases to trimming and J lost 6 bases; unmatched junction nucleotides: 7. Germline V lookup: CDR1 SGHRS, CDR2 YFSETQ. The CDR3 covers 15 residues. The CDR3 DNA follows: TGCGCCAGCAGTTACGGACAGGGGGTTGATGAAAAACTGTTTTTT. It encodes CASSYGQGVDEKLFF.

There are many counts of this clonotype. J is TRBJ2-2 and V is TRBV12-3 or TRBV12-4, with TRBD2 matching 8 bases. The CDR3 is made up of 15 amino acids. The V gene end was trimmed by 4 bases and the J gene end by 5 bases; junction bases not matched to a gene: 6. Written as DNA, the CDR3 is TGTGCCAGCAGTTCCGGGACTAGGAGGACCGGGGAGCTGTTTTTT. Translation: CASSSGTRRTGELFF.

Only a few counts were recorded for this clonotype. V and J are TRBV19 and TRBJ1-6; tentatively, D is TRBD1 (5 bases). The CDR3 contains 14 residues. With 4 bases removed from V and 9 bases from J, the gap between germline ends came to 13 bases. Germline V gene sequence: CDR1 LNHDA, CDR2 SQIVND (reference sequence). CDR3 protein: CASSTAGISSPLHF. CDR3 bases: TGTGCCAGTAGTACAGCAGGGATCAGTTCACCCCTCCACTTT. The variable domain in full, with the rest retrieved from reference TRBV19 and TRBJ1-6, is DGGITQSPKYLFRKEGQNVTLSCEQNLNHDAMYWYRQDPGQGLRLIYYSQIVNDFQKGDIAEGYSVSREKKESFPLTVTSAQKNPTAFYLCASSTAGISSPLHFGNGTRLTVT.

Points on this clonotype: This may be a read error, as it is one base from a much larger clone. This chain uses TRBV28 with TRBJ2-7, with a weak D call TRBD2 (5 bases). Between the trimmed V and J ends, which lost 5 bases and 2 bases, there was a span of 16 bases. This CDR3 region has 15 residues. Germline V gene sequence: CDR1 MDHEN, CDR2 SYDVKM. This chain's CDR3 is CASSPHDGVPYEQYF. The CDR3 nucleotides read TGTGCCAGCAGTCCCCATGACGGGGTCCCCTACGAGCAGTACTTC.

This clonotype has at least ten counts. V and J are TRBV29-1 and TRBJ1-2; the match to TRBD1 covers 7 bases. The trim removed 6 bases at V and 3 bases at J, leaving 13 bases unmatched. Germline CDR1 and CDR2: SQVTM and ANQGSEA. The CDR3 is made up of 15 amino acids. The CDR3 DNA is TGCAGCGTACGAACAGGGGCGGGATATTACTATGGCTACACCTTC. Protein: CSVRTGAGYYYGYTF. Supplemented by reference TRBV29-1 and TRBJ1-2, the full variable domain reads SAVISQKPSRDICQRGTSLTIQCQVDSQVTMMFWYRQQPGQSLTLIATANQGSEATYESGFVIDKFPISRPNLTFSTLTVSNMSPEDSSIYLCSVRTGAGYYYGYTFGSGTRLTVV.

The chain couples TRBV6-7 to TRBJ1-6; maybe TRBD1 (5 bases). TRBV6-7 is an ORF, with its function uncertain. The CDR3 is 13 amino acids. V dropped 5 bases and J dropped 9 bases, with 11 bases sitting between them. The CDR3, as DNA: TGTGCCAGCAGTCCCGGGGCAGTTTCACCCCTCCACTTT. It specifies CASSPGAVSPLHF.

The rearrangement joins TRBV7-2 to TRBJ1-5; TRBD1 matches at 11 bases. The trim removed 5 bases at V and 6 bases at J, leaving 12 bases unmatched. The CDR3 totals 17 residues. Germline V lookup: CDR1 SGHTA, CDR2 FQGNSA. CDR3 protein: CASSRSSGTGGSQPQHF. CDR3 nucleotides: TGTGCCAGCAGCCGATCCTCCGGGACAGGGGGTTCTCAGCCCCAGCATTTT. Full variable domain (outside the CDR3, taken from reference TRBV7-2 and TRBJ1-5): GAGVSQSPSNKVTEKGKDVELRCDPISGHTALYWYRQSLGQGLEFLIYFQGNSAPDKSGLPSDRFSAERTGGSVSTLTIQRTQQEDSAVYLCASSRSSGTGGSQPQHFGDGTRLSIL.

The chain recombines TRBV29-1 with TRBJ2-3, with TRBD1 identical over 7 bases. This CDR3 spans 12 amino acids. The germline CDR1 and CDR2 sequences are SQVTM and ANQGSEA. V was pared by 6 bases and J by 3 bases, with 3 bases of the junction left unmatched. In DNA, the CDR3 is TGCAGCGTATTACAGGGGACAGATACGCAGTATTTT. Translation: CSVLQGTDTQYF.

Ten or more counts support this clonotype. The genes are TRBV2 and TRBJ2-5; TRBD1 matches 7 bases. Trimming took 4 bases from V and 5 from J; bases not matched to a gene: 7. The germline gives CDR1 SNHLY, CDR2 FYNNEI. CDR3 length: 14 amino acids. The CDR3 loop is CASSVSTGWETQYF. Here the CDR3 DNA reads TGTGCCAGCAGTGTCTCGACAGGGTGGGAGACCCAGTACTTC.

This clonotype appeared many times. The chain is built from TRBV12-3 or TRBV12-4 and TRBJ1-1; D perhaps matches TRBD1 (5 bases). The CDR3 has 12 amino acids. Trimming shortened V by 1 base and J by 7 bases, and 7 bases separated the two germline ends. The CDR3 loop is CASSLGQGEAFF. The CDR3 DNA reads TGTGCCAGCAGTTTAGGGCAGGGTGAAGCTTTCTTT.

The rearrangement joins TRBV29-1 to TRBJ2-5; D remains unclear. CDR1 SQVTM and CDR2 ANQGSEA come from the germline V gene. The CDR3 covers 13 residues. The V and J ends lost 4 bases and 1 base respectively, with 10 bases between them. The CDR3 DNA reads TGCAGCGTTGGTGTCACGGCCCAAGAGACCCAGTACTTC. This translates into CSVGVTAQETQYF.

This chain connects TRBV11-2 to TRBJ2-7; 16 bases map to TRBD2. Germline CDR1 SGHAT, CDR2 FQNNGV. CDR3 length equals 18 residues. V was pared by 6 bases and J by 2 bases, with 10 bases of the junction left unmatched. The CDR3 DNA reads TGTGCCAGCAGTTTTTTCGGGACTAGCGGGGGGGCTCCCTACGAGCAGTACTTC. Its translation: CASSFFGTSGGAPYEQYF.

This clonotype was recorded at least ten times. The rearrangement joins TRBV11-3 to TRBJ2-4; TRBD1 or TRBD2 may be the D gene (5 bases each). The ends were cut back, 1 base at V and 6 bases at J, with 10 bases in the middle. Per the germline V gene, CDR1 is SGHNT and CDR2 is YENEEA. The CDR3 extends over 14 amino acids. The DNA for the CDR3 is TGTGCCAGCAGCTTAGGGTTCGGGACAAACATTCAGTACTTC. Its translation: CASSLGFGTNIQYF.

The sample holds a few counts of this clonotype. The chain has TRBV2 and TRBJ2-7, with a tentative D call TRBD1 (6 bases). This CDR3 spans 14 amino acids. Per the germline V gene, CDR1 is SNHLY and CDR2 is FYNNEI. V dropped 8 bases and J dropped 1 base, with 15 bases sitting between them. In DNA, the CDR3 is TGTGCCAGCCACAGGGCTTCAGGGTCCTACGAGCAGTACTTC. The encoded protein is CASHRASGSYEQYF.

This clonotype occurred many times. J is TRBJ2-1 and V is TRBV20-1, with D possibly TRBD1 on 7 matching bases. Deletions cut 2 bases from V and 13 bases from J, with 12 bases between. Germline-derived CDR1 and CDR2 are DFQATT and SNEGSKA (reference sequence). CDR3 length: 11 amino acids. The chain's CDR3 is CSARTGEEQFF. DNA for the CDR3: TGCAGTGCTAGAACAGGGGAGGAACAGTTCTTC.

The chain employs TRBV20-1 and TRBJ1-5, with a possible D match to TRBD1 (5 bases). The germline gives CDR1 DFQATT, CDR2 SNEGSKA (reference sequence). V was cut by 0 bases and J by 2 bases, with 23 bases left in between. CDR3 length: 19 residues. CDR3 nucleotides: TGCAGTGCTAGAGACAGGGTGGTTAAGGGAGGGTTAGGCAATCAGCCCCAGCATTTT. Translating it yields CSARDRVVKGGLGNQPQHF.